Presented here are 14 T cell receptor beta chains from one specimen sequenced in a study of cytomegalovirus exposure and HLA in healthy donors. The PCR used 60 Vbeta and 13 Jbeta primers. Profiling relied on immunoSEQ multiplex PCR, and the TCRdb table lists in-frame clones only, not all of them. Of approximately 160,000 clones in the sample, about four fifths were seen once. The sequencing sample was made of PBMCs. These receptors all stem from a man aged 30 to 45 in good health and CMV-seropositive.

The chain carries TRBV7-2 and TRBJ1-2, with no clear D. This CDR3 comprises 14 residues. The germline V gene has CDR1 SGHTA and CDR2 FQGNSA. Trimming removed 4 bases at V and 0 bases at J, with 9 bases between. CDR3 sequence: CASSYTTSNYGYTF. The CDR3, as DNA: TGTGCCAGCAGCTACACGACTTCTAACTATGGCTACACCTTC.

The CDR3 region is CASNKDTQNTEAFF. The CDR3 bases are TGCGCCAGCAATAAGGACACGCAGAACACTGAAGCTTTCTTT. The chain joins TRBV5-1 to TRBJ1-1, with D possibly TRBD1 on 5 matching bases. Per the germline V gene, CDR1 is SGHRS and CDR2 is YFSETQ. CDR3 size: 14 residues. Trimming left V 6 bases short and J 1 base short, with 13 bases between.

The V and J genes are TRBV29-1 and TRBJ2-3; TRBD2 agrees at 8 bases. From germline, CDR1 is SQVTM and CDR2 ANQGSEA. This CDR3 has 11 amino acids. V trimming: 7 bases; J trimming: 8 bases; junction bases outside the gene matches: 5. The DNA of the CDR3 is TGCAGCGGCTCTCTAGCGGGTACGCAGTATTTT. It specifies CSGSLAGTQYF.

This rearrangement joins TRBV5-1 to TRBJ1-1; 7 bases align to TRBD1. The ends lost 3 bases at V and 3 bases at J; junction bases unmatched: 8. Germline CDR1 reads SGHRS; CDR2 reads YFSETQ. The CDR3 runs to 15 residues. The CDR3 spells CASSSKQGWDTEAFF. The CDR3 bases are TGCGCCAGCAGCTCGAAACAGGGGTGGGACACTGAAGCTTTCTTT.

The chain combines TRBV7-9 with TRBJ2-5; possible D gene TRBD2, 6 bases. This CDR3 comprises 16 residues. V shed 0 bases and J shed 5 bases, with 16 bases lying between them. The germline V gene has CDR1 SEHNR and CDR2 FQNEAQ (reference sequence). In DNA, the CDR3 is TGTGCCAGCAGCTTAGCGGTGGGAGCGGGCCAGGAGACCCAGTACTTC. As protein: CASSLAVGAGQETQYF.

The chain links TRBV5-3 to TRBJ1-2, with no clear D. TRBV5-3 is treated as an ORF (open reading frame) with a function not yet certain. There are 14 residues in the CDR3. Trimming cost V 1 base and J 0 bases, with 7 bases left between them. The CDR3 sequence is CARSLCPANYGYTF. DNA for the CDR3: TGTGCCAGAAGCTTGTGTCCGGCTAACTATGGCTACACCTTC.

V usage is TRBV7-8 and J usage is TRBJ2-1, with D perhaps TRBD2 (5 bases). The CDR3 has 14 residues. CDR1 and CDR2 from the germline V gene are SGHVS and FQNEAQ. Between the trimmed V and J ends, which lost 3 bases and 0 bases, there was a span of 6 bases. The CDR3 protein is CASSFSASYNEQFF. As DNA, the CDR3 is TGTGCCAGCAGCTTTAGCGCCTCCTACAATGAGCAGTTCTTC.

The V call is TRBV27, the J call TRBJ2-7; possible D gene TRBD1, 6 bases. The length of the CDR3 is 16 residues. In germline, CDR1 is MNHEY, CDR2 SMNVEV (reference sequence). V shed 4 bases and J shed 0 bases, with 16 bases lying between them. The CDR3 DNA is TGTGCCAGCAGTTCCCAGCACCGACAGGTCTCCTACGAGCAGTACTTC. Protein: CASSSQHRQVSYEQYF.

The chain uses TRBV11-2 and TRBJ1-2; D is ambiguous. V lost 0 bases and J lost 4, with 3 bases in between. The CDR3 covers 12 residues. Germline CDR1 is SGHAT and CDR2 is FQNNGV. The CDR3 reads CASSLESYGYTF. CDR3 DNA: TGTGCCAGCAGCTTAGAGAGCTATGGCTACACCTTC.

This sequence joins TRBV10-2 and TRBJ2-1; D may be TRBD1 (6 bases). Germline V lookup: CDR1 WSHSY, CDR2 SAAADI. This CDR3 is built from 11 residues. Trimming took 10 bases from V and 6 from J, leaving 10 bases between them. This CDR3 reads CATEGVNEQFF. The CDR3 DNA reads as TGCGCCACAGAGGGGGTCAATGAGCAGTTCTTC.

This clone occurred once. The chain has TRBV19 and TRBJ2-3; TRBD1 aligns across 7 bases. This CDR3 spans 15 amino acids. V shed 4 bases and J 0 bases; nucleotides not matched to a gene: 4. Germline V gives CDR1 LNHDA, CDR2 SQIVND (reference sequence). This CDR3 is CASSRGQYSTDTQYF. The CDR3 coding sequence is TGTGCCAGTAGTAGGGGACAGTATAGCACAGATACGCAGTATTTT.

The chain has TRBV27 and TRBJ2-7; 7 positions match TRBD1. This CDR3 contains 15 residues. The trim removed 5 bases at V and 4 bases at J, leaving 11 bases unmatched. Germline lookup yields CDR1 MNHEY and CDR2 SMNVEV (reference sequence). The chain's CDR3 is CASSIEPTGRYEQYF. In DNA, the CDR3 is TGTGCCAGCAGTATAGAACCGACAGGGCGGTACGAGCAGTACTTC.

The CDR3: CASSLKKQIGLAGSLHYEQYF. As DNA, the CDR3 is TGCGCCAGCAGCCTTAAAAAACAAATCGGACTAGCGGGTAGTCTCCACTACGAGCAGTACTTC. The chain is built from TRBV4-1 and TRBJ2-7, with TRBD2 matching 11 bases. V shed 4 bases, J shed 3 bases, and the junction held 23 bases outside the gene matches. The length of the CDR3 is 21 residues. Germline V gives CDR1 MGHRA, CDR2 YSYEKL.

Turning to this clone: Sequence at one end of the junction differs from germline and may be a read error. V gene TRBV7-9 combines with J gene TRBJ1-4, with D possibly being TRBD1 (6 bases). Germline lookup yields CDR1 SEHNR and CDR2 FQNEAQ (reference sequence). The CDR3 totals 17 residues. DNA for the CDR3: TGTTCCAGCAGCCTAGGACTCGCACAGGGCTTTGGGGAAAAACTGTTTTTT. Translated, it gives CSSSLGLAQGFGEKLFF.